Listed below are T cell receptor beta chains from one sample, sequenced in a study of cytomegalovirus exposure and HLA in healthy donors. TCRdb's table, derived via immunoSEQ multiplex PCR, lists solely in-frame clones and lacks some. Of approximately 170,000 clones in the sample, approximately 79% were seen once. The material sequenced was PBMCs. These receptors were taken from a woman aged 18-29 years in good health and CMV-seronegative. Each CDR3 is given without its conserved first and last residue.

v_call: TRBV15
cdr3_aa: ATSRETGTRIYEQY

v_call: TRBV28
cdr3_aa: ASSLRQMNTEAF

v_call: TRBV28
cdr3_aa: ASSAGFSGNTIY

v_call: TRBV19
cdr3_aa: ASSIQGLQETQY

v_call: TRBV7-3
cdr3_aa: ASSRDRENIQY

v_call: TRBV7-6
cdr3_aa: ASSGTSFTYEQY

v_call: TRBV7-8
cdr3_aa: ASSLAQTGYTGELF

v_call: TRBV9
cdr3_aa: ASSVGPRNYEQY

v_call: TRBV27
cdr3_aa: ATRPTASRGGQGAIYEQY

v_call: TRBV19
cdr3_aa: ASSHGQSGSF